Below are 20 T cell receptor beta chains sequenced from a single sample in a study of human T cells and chemical hapten exposure. TCRdb used MiXCR to reprocess the 5' RACE reads, holding one entry per CDR3 protein. The sample includes some 150,000 distinct CDR3 sequences, about 4.3% of them seen just once. Researchers extracted total RNA from unfractionated whole blood. The receptors stem from a female donor in good health.

This clonotype was picked up many times. The chain employs TRBV29-1 and TRBJ2-5; 7 bases are a match to TRBD1. The CDR3 runs 15 residues. Germline lookup yields CDR1 SQVTM and CDR2 ANQGSEA. Trimming took 1 base from V and 0 from J; bases not matched to a gene: 5. The CDR3: CSVEATGPNQETQYF. The DNA of the CDR3 is TGCAGCGTTGAAGCGACAGGGCCCAACCAAGAGACCCAGTACTTC.

This clonotype has ten or more counts. This chain links TRBV20-1 with TRBJ2-5; D is undetermined. The germline gives CDR1 DFQATT, CDR2 SNEGSKA (reference sequence). V was trimmed by 1 base and J by 4 bases, leaving 16 bases between them. This CDR3 has 15 residues. CDR3 nucleotide sequence: TGCAGTGCTAGAGTTCAGATGCTGCCGGGAGAGACCCAGTACTTC. It codes for CSARVQMLPGETQYF.

The chain combines TRBV12-3 or TRBV12-4 with TRBJ1-2; D is unclear. This CDR3 contains 14 residues. V was clipped by 7 bases and J by 0 bases, with 12 bases between them. The CDR3 sequence is CASTQPLANYGYTF. The CDR3 DNA is TGTGCCAGCACTCAGCCGTTAGCTAACTATGGCTACACCTTC.

This clonotype was recorded at least ten times. The rearrangement links TRBV29-1 to TRBJ1-2, with a possible D match to TRBD1 (5 bases). Looked up from germline, CDR1 is SQVTM and CDR2 is ANQGSEA. CDR3 length equals 12 residues. V was clipped by 7 bases and J by 3 bases, with 12 bases between them. CDR3: CSGGTGDYGYTF. CDR3 nucleotide sequence: TGCAGCGGGGGAACAGGTGACTATGGCTACACCTTC.

This clonotype was counted ten times or more. This chain connects TRBV7-8 to TRBJ2-7; unclear D gene. V was trimmed by 2 bases and J by 4 bases, leaving 18 bases between them. Germline CDR1 and CDR2: SGHVS and FQNEAQ. There are 16 residues in the CDR3. Written as DNA, the CDR3 is TGTGCCAGCAGCTTAAGTAGGGTACCTCCCAGGTACGAGCAGTACTTC. Protein sequence: CASSLSRVPPRYEQYF.

This clonotype was observed many times. The chain links TRBV7-3 to TRBJ2-1, with D possibly matching TRBD2 (6 bases). The CDR3 extends over 11 amino acids. Germline V gene lookup returns CDR1 SGHTA and CDR2 FQGTGA. The DNA of the CDR3 is TGTGGATATGGCGGGGCCGATGAGCAGTTCTTC. Residues: CGYGGADEQFF.

The sample holds a few counts of this clonotype. The chain has TRBV27 and TRBJ2-2; D perhaps matches TRBD1 (6 bases). Deletions cut 5 bases from V and 6 bases from J, with 28 bases between. CDR1 and CDR2 from the germline V gene are MNHEY and SMNVEV (reference sequence). The CDR3 totals 19 residues. For the CDR3, the DNA is TGTGCCAGCAGTACCCGCATTACAGGGTGGGCCGGTTCGTCCGGGGAGCTGTTTTTT. It codes for CASSTRITGWAGSSGELFF.

The chain links TRBV9 to TRBJ1-1; TRBD1 matches 7 bases. Germline lookup yields CDR1 SGDLS and CDR2 YYNGEE. The V gene end was trimmed by 0 bases and the J gene end by 5 bases; junction bases not matched to a gene: 10. This CDR3 has 16 residues. The CDR3: CASSVDPEGARTEAFF. CDR3 DNA: TGTGCCAGCAGCGTAGATCCAGAGGGGGCGCGGACTGAAGCTTTCTTT.

This clonotype came up many times. The chain uses TRBV15 and TRBJ1-1; D is ambiguous. The CDR3 is 12 amino acids. V was trimmed by 5 bases and J by 4 bases, leaving 8 bases between them. In germline, CDR1 is LNHNV, CDR2 YYDKDF (reference sequence). The CDR3 region is CATSEPGTEAFF. The CDR3 DNA reads TGTGCCACCAGCGAGCCGGGCACTGAAGCTTTCTTT.

This clonotype has a count of ten or more. V usage is TRBV2 and J usage is TRBJ1-5; weak D call: TRBD1 (5 bases). The ends were cut back, 6 bases at V and 0 bases at J, with 15 bases in the middle. The CDR3 is 16 residues long. Germline V lookup: CDR1 SNHLY, CDR2 FYNNEI. For the CDR3, the DNA is TGTGCCAGCAGAAAAAGCAGGGCGATTAGCAATCAGCCCCAGCATTTT. Translating gives CASRKSRAISNQPQHF.

This clonotype was seen ten or more times. The chain combines TRBV19 with TRBJ1-5; unclear D gene. In germline, CDR1 is LNHDA, CDR2 SQIVND (reference sequence). The CDR3 is made up of 13 amino acids. The V end lost 7 bases, the J end lost 4 bases, and 11 bases lay between the germline ends. The CDR3 DNA follows: TGTGCCAGTACCCAACACGTAAATCAGCCCCAGCATTTT. Protein product: CASTQHVNQPQHF.

This clonotype was picked up many times. The V gene is TRBV20-1, the J gene TRBJ2-1; TRBD2 aligns across 9 bases. Germline V CDR1 and CDR2: DFQATT, SNEGSKA (reference sequence). The CDR3 loop spans 17 amino acids. V shed 6 bases and J 3 bases; nucleotides not matched to a gene: 15. This CDR3 is CSAPRDGRGGFYNEQFF. Here the CDR3 DNA reads TGCAGTGCGCCAAGGGACGGGCGGGGGGGCTTCTACAATGAGCAGTTCTTC.

This clonotype was observed many times. This sequence joins TRBV12-3 or TRBV12-4 and TRBJ1-5, with D unresolved. The CDR3 has 17 amino acids. V shed 2 bases and J shed 1 base, with 15 bases lying between them. CDR3 sequence reads: CASSLTWGRGSNQPQHF. For the CDR3, the DNA is TGTGCCAGCAGTTTAACGTGGGGTCGTGGGAGCAATCAGCCCCAGCATTTT.

The table lists this clonotype with many counts. The gene calls are TRBV20-1 and TRBJ2-1; weak D call: TRBD1 (6 bases). The CDR3 runs to 15 residues. The V gene lost 5 bases and the J gene lost 0 bases, with 14 bases spanning the gap. Per germline, CDR1 DFQATT and CDR2 SNEGSKA (reference sequence). CDR3 coding DNA: TGCAGTGCTGAGGAGACAGGCGGCTCCTACAATGAGCAGTTCTTC. Its translation is CSAEETGGSYNEQFF.

This clonotype was observed at least ten times. The chain employs TRBV20-1 and TRBJ2-7, with D perhaps given as TRBD1 or TRBD2 (5 bases each). The CDR3 runs 15 residues. Germline V gene sequence: CDR1 DFQATT, CDR2 SNEGSKA (reference sequence). Between the trimmed V and J ends, which lost 4 bases and 0 bases, there was a span of 16 bases. CDR3 nucleotide sequence: TGCAGTGCTACATATCCCCGGGGCAACTCCTACGAGCAGTACTTC. As protein: CSATYPRGNSYEQYF.

The rearrangement uses TRBV4-1 and TRBJ1-3; D ambiguous. Germline CDR1 and CDR2: MGHRA and YSYEKL. The ends were cut back, 1 base at V and 5 bases at J, with 9 bases in the middle. The CDR3 has 14 residues. CDR3 bases: TGCGCCAGCAGCCAAGTCCTGACCAGAAACACCATATATTTT. Its translation is CASSQVLTRNTIYF.

Many counts were recorded for this clonotype. The V call is TRBV7-9, the J call TRBJ2-7; 9 bases line up with TRBD2. CDR1 and CDR2 from the germline V gene are SEHNR and FQNEAQ (reference sequence). J gave up 0 bases and V 4 bases, and 10 bases lay outside the gene matches. This CDR3 has 17 amino acids. CDR3: CASSSSGGQGFSYEQYF. DNA of the CDR3: TGTGCCAGCAGCTCAAGCGGGGGGCAGGGGTTCTCCTACGAGCAGTACTTC.

This clonotype was found many times. The rearrangement joins TRBV2 to TRBJ1-3; D remains ambiguous. Trimming shortened V by 7 bases and J by 2 bases, and 9 bases separated the two germline ends. The germline gives CDR1 SNHLY, CDR2 FYNNEI. This CDR3 contains 13 residues. CDR3 region: CASTTPTGNTIYF. DNA for the CDR3: TGTGCCAGCACCACTCCAACTGGAAACACCATATATTTT. Supplemented by reference TRBV2 and TRBJ1-3, the full variable domain reads EPEVTQTPSHQVTQMGQEVILRCVPISNHLYFYWYRQILGQKVEFLVSFYNNEISEKSEIFDDQFSVERPDGSNFTLKIRSTKLEDSAMYFCASTTPTGNTIYFGEGSWLTVV.

The table lists this clonotype with many counts. The chain employs TRBV7-2 and TRBJ1-2; 8 bases map to TRBD1. This CDR3 comprises 15 residues. The V segment lost 6 bases and the J segment 4 bases; nucleotides outside the gene matches: 10. Germline lookup yields CDR1 SGHTA and CDR2 FQGNSA. CDR3 residues: CASRRPTGASYGYTF. The CDR3, as DNA: TGTGCCAGCAGACGGCCGACAGGGGCAAGCTATGGCTACACCTTC.

This clonotype has at least ten counts. This chain uses TRBV28 with TRBJ2-7; D is perhaps TRBD2 (7 bases). The V end was cut by 10 bases, the J end by 1 base, with 17 bases between. The V gene's germline CDR1 is MDHEN and CDR2 SYDVKM. The CDR3 totals 14 residues. CDR3 nucleotides: TGTGCCACTTCATGGGGGGGGGCTTCCTACGAGCAGTACTTC. Its protein is CATSWGGASYEQYF.